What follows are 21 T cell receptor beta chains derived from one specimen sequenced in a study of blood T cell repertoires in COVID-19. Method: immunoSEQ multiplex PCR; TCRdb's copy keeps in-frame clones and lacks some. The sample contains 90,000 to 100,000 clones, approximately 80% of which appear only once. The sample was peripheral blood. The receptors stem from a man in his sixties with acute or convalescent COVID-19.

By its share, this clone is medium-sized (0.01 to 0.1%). DNA of the CDR3: TGTGCCAGCAGCTTGGGGAGCCGGACAGGCAATCAGCCCCAGCATTTT. Amino acid sequence: CASSLGSRTGNQPQHF. This rearrangement joins TRBV5-6 to TRBJ1-5; TRBD1 is a possible D gene (6 bases). Trimming took 0 bases from V and 2 from J, leaving 12 bases between them. The germline V gene encodes CDR1 SGHDT and CDR2 YYEEEE. This CDR3 region has 16 residues.

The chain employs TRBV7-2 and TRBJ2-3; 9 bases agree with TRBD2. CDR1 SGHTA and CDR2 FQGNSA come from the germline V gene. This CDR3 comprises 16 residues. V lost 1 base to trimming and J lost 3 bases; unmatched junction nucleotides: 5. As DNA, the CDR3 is TGTGCCAGCAGCTTAGTAGCGGGAGTGGGGACAGATACGCAGTATTTT. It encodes CASSLVAGVGTDTQYF.

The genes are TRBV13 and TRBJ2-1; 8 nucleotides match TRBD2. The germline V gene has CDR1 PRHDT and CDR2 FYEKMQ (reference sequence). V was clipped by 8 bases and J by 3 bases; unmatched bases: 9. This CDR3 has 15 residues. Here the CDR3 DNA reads TGTGCCAGCCTCTTGGGGCTAGCGGGCTACAATGAGCAGTTCTTC. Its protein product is CASLLGLAGYNEQFF.

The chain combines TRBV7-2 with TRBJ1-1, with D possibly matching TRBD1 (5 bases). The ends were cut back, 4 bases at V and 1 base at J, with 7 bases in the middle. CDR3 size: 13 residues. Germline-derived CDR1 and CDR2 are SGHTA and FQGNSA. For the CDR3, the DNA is TGTGCCAGCAGCTCCCAGGGGAACACTGAAGCTTTCTTT. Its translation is CASSSQGNTEAFF.

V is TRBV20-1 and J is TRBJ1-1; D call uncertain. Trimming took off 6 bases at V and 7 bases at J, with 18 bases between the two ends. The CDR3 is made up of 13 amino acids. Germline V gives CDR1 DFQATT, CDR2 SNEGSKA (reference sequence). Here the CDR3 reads CSASTTGIGEAFF. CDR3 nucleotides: TGCAGTGCCAGTACCACGGGGATCGGTGAAGCTTTCTTT.

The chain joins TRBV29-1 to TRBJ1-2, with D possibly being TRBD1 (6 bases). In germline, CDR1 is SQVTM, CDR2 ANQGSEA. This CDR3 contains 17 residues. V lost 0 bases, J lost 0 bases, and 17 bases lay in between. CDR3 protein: CSVEDPGGPLTNYGYTF. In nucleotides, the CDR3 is TGCAGCGTTGAAGATCCCGGGGGGCCCCTCACTAACTATGGCTACACCTTC. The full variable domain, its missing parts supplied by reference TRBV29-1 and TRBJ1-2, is SAVISQKPSRDICQRGTSLTIQCQVDSQVTMMFWYRQQPGQSLTLIATANQGSEATYESGFVIDKFPISRPNLTFSTLTVSNMSPEDSSIYLCSVEDPGGPLTNYGYTFGSGTRLTVV.

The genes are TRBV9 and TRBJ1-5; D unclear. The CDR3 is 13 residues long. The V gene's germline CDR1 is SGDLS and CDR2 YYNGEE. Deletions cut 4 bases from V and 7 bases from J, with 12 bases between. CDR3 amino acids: CASSIDPGQPQHF. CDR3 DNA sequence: TGTGCCAGCAGCATAGACCCGGGACAGCCCCAGCATTTT.

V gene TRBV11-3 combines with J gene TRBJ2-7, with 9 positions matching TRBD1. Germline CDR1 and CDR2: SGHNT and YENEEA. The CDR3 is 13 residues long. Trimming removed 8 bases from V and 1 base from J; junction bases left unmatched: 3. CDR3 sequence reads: CASGGQGSYEQYF. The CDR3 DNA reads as TGTGCCAGCGGGGGACAGGGATCCTACGAGCAGTACTTC.

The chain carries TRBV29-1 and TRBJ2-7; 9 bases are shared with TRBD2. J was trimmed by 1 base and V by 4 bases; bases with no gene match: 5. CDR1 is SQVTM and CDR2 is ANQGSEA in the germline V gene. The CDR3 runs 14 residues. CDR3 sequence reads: CSVGSGGFSYEQYF. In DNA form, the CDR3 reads TGCAGCGTTGGTAGCGGGGGCTTTTCCTACGAGCAGTACTTC.

The CDR3 sequence: CASLRQGATEAFF. The CDR3 nucleotides read TGTGCCAGCTTAAGACAGGGCGCCACTGAAGCTTTCTTT. The V and J genes are TRBV27 and TRBJ1-1; TRBD1 aligns across 7 bases. Germline V CDR1 and CDR2: MNHEY, SMNVEV (reference sequence). V dropped 8 bases and J dropped 4; count of bases not matched to a gene: 7. The CDR3 is 13 residues long.

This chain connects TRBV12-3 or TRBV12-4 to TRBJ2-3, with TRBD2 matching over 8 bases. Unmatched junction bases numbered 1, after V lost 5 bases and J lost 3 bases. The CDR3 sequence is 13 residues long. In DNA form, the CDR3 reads TGTGCCAGCAGTAGCGGGGGAACAGATACGCAGTATTTT. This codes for CASSSGGTDTQYF.

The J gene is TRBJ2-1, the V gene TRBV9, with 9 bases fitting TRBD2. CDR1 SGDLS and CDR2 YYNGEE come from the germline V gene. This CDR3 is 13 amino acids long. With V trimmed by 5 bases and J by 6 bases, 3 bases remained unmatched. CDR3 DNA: TGTGCCAGCAGTGGCGGGAGGGCCAATGAGCAGTTCTTC. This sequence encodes CASSGGRANEQFF. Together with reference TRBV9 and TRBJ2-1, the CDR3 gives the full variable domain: DSGVTQTPKHLITATGQRVTLRCSPRSGDLSVYWYQQSLDQGLQFLIQYYNGEERAKGNILERFSAQQFPDLHSELNLSSLELGDSALYFCASSGGRANEQFFGPGTRLTVL.

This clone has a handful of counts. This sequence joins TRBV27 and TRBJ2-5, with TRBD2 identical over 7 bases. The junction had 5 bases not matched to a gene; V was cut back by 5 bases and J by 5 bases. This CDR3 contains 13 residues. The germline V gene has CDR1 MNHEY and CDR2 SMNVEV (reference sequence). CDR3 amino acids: CASSPREGETQYF. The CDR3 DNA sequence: TGTGCCAGCAGTCCCAGGGAGGGGGAGACCCAGTACTTC.

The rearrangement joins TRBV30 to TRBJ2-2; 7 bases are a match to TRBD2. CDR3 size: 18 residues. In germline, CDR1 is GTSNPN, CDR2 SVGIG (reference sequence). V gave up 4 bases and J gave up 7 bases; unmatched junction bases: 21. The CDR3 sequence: CAWTSGYVRTSGIGELFF. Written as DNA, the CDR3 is TGTGCCTGGACTAGTGGGTACGTGAGGACTAGTGGCATCGGGGAGCTGTTTTTT.

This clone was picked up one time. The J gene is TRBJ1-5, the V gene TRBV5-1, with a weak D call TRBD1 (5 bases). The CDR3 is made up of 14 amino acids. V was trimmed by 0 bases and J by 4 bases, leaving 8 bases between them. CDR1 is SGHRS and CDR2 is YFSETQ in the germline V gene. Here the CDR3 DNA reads TGCGCCAGCAGCTTGGGATCAGGGAATCAGCCCCAGCATTTT. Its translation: CASSLGSGNQPQHF. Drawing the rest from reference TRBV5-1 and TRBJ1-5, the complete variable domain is KAGVTQTPRYLIKTRGQQVTLSCSPISGHRSVSWYQQTPGQGLQFLFEYFSETQRNKGNFPGRFSGRQFSNSRSEMNVSTLELGDSALYLCASSLGSGNQPQHFGDGTRLSIL.

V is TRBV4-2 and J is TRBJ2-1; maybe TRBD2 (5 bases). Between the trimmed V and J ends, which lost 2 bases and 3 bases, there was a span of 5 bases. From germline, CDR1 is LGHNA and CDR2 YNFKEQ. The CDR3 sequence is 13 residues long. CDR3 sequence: CASSQSGYNEQFF. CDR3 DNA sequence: TGTGCCAGCAGCCAAAGCGGCTACAATGAGCAGTTCTTC.

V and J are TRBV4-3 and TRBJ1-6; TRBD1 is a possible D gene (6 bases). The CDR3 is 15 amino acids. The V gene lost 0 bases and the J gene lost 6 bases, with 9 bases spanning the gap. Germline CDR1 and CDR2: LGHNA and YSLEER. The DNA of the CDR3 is TGCGCCAGCAGCCAAGAAACAGGGTTTAATTCACCCCTCCACTTT. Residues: CASSQETGFNSPLHF.

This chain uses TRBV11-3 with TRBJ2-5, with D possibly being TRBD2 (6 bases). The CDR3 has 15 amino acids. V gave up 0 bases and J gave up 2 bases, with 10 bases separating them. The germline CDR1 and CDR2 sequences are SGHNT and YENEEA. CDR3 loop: CASSLDLREQETQYF. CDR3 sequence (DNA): TGTGCCAGCAGCTTAGATCTGCGGGAACAAGAGACCCAGTACTTC.

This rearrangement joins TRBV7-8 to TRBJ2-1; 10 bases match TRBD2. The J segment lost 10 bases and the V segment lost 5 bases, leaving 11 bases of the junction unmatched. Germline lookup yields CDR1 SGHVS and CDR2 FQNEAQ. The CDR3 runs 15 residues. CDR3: CASSLSGAGGREQFF. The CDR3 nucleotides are TGTGCCAGCAGCCTCAGTGGAGCGGGAGGGCGAGAGCAGTTCTTC.

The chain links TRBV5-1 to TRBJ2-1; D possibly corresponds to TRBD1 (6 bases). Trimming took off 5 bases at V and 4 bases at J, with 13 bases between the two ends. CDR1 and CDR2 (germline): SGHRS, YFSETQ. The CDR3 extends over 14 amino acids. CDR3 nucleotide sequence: TGCGCCAGCAGTAGGACAGAAAGATACAATGAGCAGTTCTTC. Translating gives CASSRTERYNEQFF.

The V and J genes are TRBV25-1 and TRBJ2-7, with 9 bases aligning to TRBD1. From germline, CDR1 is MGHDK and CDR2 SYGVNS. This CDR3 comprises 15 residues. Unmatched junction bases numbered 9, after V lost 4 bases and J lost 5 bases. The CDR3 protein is CASSGTGGFSDEQYF. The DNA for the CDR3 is TGTGCCAGCAGTGGAACAGGGGGCTTTAGCGACGAGCAGTACTTC.